This TCR beta chain came from a study of neurological immune-mediated disorders. Whole-study results and caveats: TCR clonal expansion peaked in HTLV-1-associated myelopathy patients and was lowest in multiple sclerosis patients.

Trimming removed 7 bases from V and 1 base from J, with 14 bases in between. The germline V gene encodes CDR1 SGHRS and CDR2 YFSETQ. The CDR3 runs 14 residues. This clonotype has a count of ten or more. What it binds is not known. 2 million PBMCs stored at -80 C were the source of the unsorted libraries. The output of every sequencing run, over 200 million TCR-beta sequences, came from 15-18 subjects. TCRdb used MiXCR to reprocess the 5' RACE reads, holding one entry per CDR3 protein. The repertoire holds about 50,000 distinct CDR3 sequences, with 10% as singletons. The sequencing input was PBMCs. The sequence was obtained from a man between 65 and 79 years old with HTLV-1-associated myelopathy (HAM/TSP). This chain joins TRBV5-1 and TRBJ1-1; a weak D match, TRBD1 (5 bases). CDR3 protein: CASAPQTGNTEAFF. CDR3 DNA: TGCGCCAGCGCCCCACAAACAGGGAACACTGAAGCTTTCTTT.